A single T cell receptor beta chain is shown here with its context. The antigen is not known. Donors were healthy Caucasian individuals from Russia aged roughly 6 to 90. Sample-barcoded 5' priming and a J-beta primer mix drove a second PCR of about 6 to 12 cycles. Each sample yielded at least 3 million CDR3-containing paired-end reads. One entry per CDR3 protein results from TCRdb running MiXCR on the 5' RACE reads. The sample records hundreds of thousands of distinct CDR3 sequences, more than 50% being singletons. The entry originates in a study of blood T cells in healthy people across ages. Whole-study context: About one barcoded beta molecule per two T cells came from capture by template switching. Study-wide findings and caveats: Nothing was known about donor CMV status, and this possibly confounded expanded clonotype changes.

CDR1 ENHRY and CDR2 SYGVKD come from the germline V gene. The junction had 7 bases not matched to a gene; V was cut back by 6 bases and J by 3 bases. The CDR3 loop spans 15 amino acids. The chain employs TRBV10-3 and TRBJ2-1, with TRBD2 matching 8 bases. The sequencing input was blood. This clonotype was sampled from a man aged 35-49 years in good health. CDR3 protein: CAISLDSGVYNEQFF. As DNA, the CDR3 is TGTGCCATCAGCCTCGATAGCGGGGTCTACAATGAGCAGTTCTTC.